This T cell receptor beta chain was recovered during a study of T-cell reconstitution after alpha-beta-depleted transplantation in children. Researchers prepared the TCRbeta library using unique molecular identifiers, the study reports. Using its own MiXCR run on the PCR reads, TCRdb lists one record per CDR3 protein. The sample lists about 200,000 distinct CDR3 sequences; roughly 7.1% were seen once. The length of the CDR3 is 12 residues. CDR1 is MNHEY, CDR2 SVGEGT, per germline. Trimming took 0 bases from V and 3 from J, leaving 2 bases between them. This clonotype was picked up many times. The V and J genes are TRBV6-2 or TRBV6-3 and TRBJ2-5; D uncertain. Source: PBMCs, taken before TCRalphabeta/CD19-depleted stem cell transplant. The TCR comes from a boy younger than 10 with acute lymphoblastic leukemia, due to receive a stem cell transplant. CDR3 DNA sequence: TGTGCCAGCAGTTACTCGAAAGAGACCCAGTACTTC. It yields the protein CASSYSKETQYF.